A selection of T cell receptor beta chains follows, all from one sample in a study of T cell repertoires in cytomegalovirus infection. TCRdb reanalysed the reads using MiXCR and keeps one entry per CDR3 protein. The profile shows 500,000 to 600,000 distinct CDR3 sequences, more than 15% of them singletons. Material for sequencing was CD8+ T cells from PBMCs. The receptors derive from a human donor in good health (CMV status not recorded). Some clones in this sample may be carry-over from other donors' samples. Each CDR3 is given with its conserved first and last residue. A D gene is named only where the DNA matches it firmly. Where a row states a size, it is once, few, many or the class of an expanded clone; other rows omit it.

size	D	J	V	length	DNA	CDR3
few	-	TRBJ1-1	TRBV11-2	16	TGTGCCAGCAGCTTAGATTACAGGGCCTTGAACACTGAAGCTTTCTTT	CASSLDYRALNTEAFF
many	-	TRBJ2-6	TRBV24-1	20	TGTGCCACCAGTGATGCTACGGGGCTGAACGAAATCTCTGGGGCCAACGTCCTGACTTTC	CATSDATGLNEISGANVLTF
many	-	TRBJ2-2	TRBV7-6	17	TGTGCCAGCAGCTTCCCGGACGGGGGCCCCAACACCGGGGAGCTGTTTTTT	CASSFPDGGPNTGELFF
many	-	TRBJ2-7	TRBV2	12	TGTGCCAGCTCCCAGAACAGCTACGAGCAGTACTTC	CASSQNSYEQYF
few	TRBD2	TRBJ2-1	TRBV19	17	TGTGCCAGTAGTACGGCGGCTAGCGGGAGCCCCTACAATGAGCAGTTCTTC	CASSTAASGSPYNEQFF
many	-	TRBJ2-3	TRBV7-3	16	TGTGCCAGCAGCTTAACTGGGGGGCGCATCACAGATACGCAGTATTTT	CASSLTGGRITDTQYF
many	TRBD2	TRBJ2-1	TRBV28	15	TGTGCCAGCAGCCCACCAGCGGGAGGGCCGATTGAGCAGTTCTTC	CASSPPAGGPIEQFF
many	-	TRBJ1-1	TRBV27	15	TGTGCCAGCAGTTCATCCGGGCTACCGAACACTGAAGCTTTCTTT	CASSSSGLPNTEAFF
-	-	TRBJ2-5	TRBV15	15	TGTGCCACCAGCAGAGATAGGGGCCTCCTAGGGACCCAGTACTTC	CATSRDRGLLGTQYF
few	TRBD2	TRBJ2-3	TRBV6-2/TRBV6-3	14	TGTGCCAGCAGTAGCGGGGGGGCATGGGATACGCAGTATTTT	CASSSGGAWDTQYF
many	-	TRBJ2-7	TRBV27	14	TGTGCCAGCAGGGACGGCGGGGGCGGTTACGAGCAGTACTTC	CASRDGGGGYEQYF
-	-	TRBJ2-7	TRBV28	14	TGTGCCAGCAGTTTTTCCGCAGGGAGCTACGAGCAGTACTTC	CASSFSAGSYEQYF
many	TRBD1	TRBJ1-2	TRBV27	13	TGTGCCAGCTCAACGACAGGGACCTATGGCTACACCTTC	CASSTTGTYGYTF
many	-	TRBJ2-5	TRBV11-2	13	TGTGCCAGCAGCTTAGCAGGGATGGAGACCCAGTACTTC	CASSLAGMETQYF
-	-	TRBJ2-5	TRBV11-3	13	TGTGCCAGCAGCTTAGTGAGGTTCGAGACCCAGTACTTC	CASSLVRFETQYF
many	-	TRBJ2-7	TRBV7-8	12	TGTGCCAGCAGCTTAGCTGCCTACGAGCAGTACTTC	CASSLAAYEQYF
few	-	TRBJ1-4	TRBV20-1	14	TGCAGTGCTAGTCGGGGCGGCTTTAATGAAAAACTGTTTTTT	CSASRGGFNEKLFF
few	TRBD2	TRBJ2-3	TRBV4-2	16	TGTGCCAGCAGCCACAGACTAGCGGGAGAGACAGATACGCAGTATTTT	CASSHRLAGETDTQYF
-	-	TRBJ1-6	TRBV4-1	18	TGCGCCAGCAGCCAAAAGGGCGCACCGGACAGTTTTAATTCACCCCTCCACTTT	CASSQKGAPDSFNSPLHF
few	-	TRBJ2-3	TRBV28	15	TGTGCCAGCCGAGTCTCGGGACGGTCCACTGATACGCAGTATTTT	CASRVSGRSTDTQYF
many	-	TRBJ1-4	TRBV7-8	17	TGTGCCAGCAGCACCAAATCTACAGTGGGGGTCAGGGAAAAACTGTTTTTT	CASSTKSTVGVREKLFF